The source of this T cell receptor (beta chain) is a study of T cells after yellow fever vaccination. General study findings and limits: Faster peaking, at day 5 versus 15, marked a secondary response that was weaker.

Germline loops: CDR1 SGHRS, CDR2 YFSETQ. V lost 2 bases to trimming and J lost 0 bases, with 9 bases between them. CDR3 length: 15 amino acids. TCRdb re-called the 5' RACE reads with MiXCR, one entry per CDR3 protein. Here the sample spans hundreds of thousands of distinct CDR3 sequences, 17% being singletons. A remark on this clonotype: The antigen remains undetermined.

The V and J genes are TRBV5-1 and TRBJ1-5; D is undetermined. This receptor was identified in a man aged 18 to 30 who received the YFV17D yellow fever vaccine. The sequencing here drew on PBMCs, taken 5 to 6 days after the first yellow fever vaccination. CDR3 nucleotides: TGCGCCAGCAGCTTTGGCAGTGGTAGCAATCAGCCCCAGCATTTT. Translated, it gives CASSFGSGSNQPQHF.